This T cell receptor (beta chain) was recovered during a study of vaccination and CD4 T cells after COVID-19. Sequencing of DNA taken from cultured CD4+ T cells relied on the Oncomine TCR Beta short-read assay. Genomic DNA was drawn out of CD4+ T cells grown in culture. TCRdb re-derived calls from the PCR reads in MiXCR, one entry per CDR3 protein. The repertoire consists of some 8,600 distinct CDR3 sequences, with 34% occurring once and the leading ten covering 15% to 25%. V lost 6 bases, J lost 10 bases, and 9 bases lay in between. The CDR3 is 10 residues long. Germline assignment: CDR1 MDHEN and CDR2 SYDVKM. Treatment: approximately nine-day PBMC culture with coronavirus spike peptide pools or control peptides (ViraFEST assay). The unexposed donor gave CD4+ T cells before the COVID-19 pandemic (2011-2018). ViraFEST used peptide pools to expand antigen-specific T cells and subsequently sequenced their TCRs.

On this clonotype: Its target is unknown.

The source is a human donor in good health. The specimen was CD4+ T cells from blood, cultured in vitro. The rearrangement uses TRBV28 and TRBJ1-1; D call uncertain. The CDR3 region has the DNA TGTGCCAGCAGCGGATCGGGAGCTTTCTTT. Translation: CASSGSGAFF.